What follows are 21 T cell receptor beta chains derived from one specimen sequenced in a study of cytomegalovirus exposure and HLA in healthy donors. Primers included in the PCR were 60 Vbeta and 13 Jbeta primers. TCRdb's table, derived via immunoSEQ multiplex PCR, lists solely in-frame clones and lacks some. Found here are around 130,000 clones, about four fifths of them singletons; the top ten hold around 3.2%. Sequenced input: PBMCs. These receptor sequences come from a young man in good health and CMV-seronegative.

The J gene is TRBJ2-2, the V gene TRBV6-5; D is unclear. This CDR3 has 12 amino acids. Germline-derived CDR1 and CDR2 are MNHEY and SVGAGI. V was clipped by 7 bases and J by 5 bases, with 8 bases between them. As DNA, the CDR3 is TGTGCCAGCATCTCCCCGACCGGGGAGCTGTTTTTT. Protein sequence: CASISPTGELFF.

CDR3 sequence: CASSPRGGLTDTQYF. In DNA form, the CDR3 reads TGTGCCAGCAGCCCCCGCGGGGGGCTAACAGATACGCAGTATTTT. The rearrangement links TRBV9 to TRBJ2-3; 8 nucleotides line up with TRBD2. The CDR3 is made up of 15 amino acids. V trimming: 4 bases; J trimming: 3 bases; junction bases outside the gene matches: 7. The germline V gene has CDR1 SGDLS and CDR2 YYNGEE. The variable domain in full, with the rest retrieved from reference TRBV9 and TRBJ2-3, is DSGVTQTPKHLITATGQRVTLRCSPRSGDLSVYWYQQSLDQGLQFLIQYYNGEERAKGNILERFSAQQFPDLHSELNLSSLELGDSALYFCASSPRGGLTDTQYFGPGTRLTVL.

The V call is TRBV6-6, the J call TRBJ2-5; TRBD1 matches 12 bases. Germline loops: CDR1 MNHNY, CDR2 SVGAGI (reference sequence). The CDR3 is 16 amino acids. The V and J ends lost 6 bases and 5 bases, in that order; junction bases with no gene match: 10. In nucleotides, the CDR3 is TGTGCCAGCAGCTTACCCGGGACAGGGGGCCCGGAGACCCAGTACTTC. Residues: CASSLPGTGGPETQYF.

The genes are TRBV4-3 and TRBJ2-7, with 10 positions matching TRBD2. The CDR3 covers 16 residues. V was clipped by 0 bases and J by 7 bases; unmatched bases: 9. Per germline, CDR1 LGHNA and CDR2 YSLEER. CDR3 in amino acids: CASSQDRLAGVREQYF. In nucleotides, the CDR3 is TGCGCCAGCAGCCAAGACAGGCTAGCGGGAGTTCGGGAGCAGTACTTC.

This clone was found a few times. This chain connects TRBV30 to TRBJ1-1; TRBD1 aligns across 8 bases. CDR3 length: 12 residues. Germline CDR1 GTSNPN, CDR2 SVGIG (reference sequence). V dropped 3 bases and J dropped 9; count of bases not matched to a gene: 6. CDR3 in amino acids: CAWRDRGSQAFF. The CDR3 DNA reads TGTGCCTGGAGAGACAGGGGTTCCCAAGCTTTCTTT.

This chain connects TRBV5-1 to TRBJ2-2; 9 bases map to TRBD1. V dropped 0 bases and J dropped 5; count of bases not matched to a gene: 5. Germline CDR1 SGHRS, CDR2 YFSETQ. This CDR3 is 16 amino acids long. The CDR3, as DNA: TGCGCCAGCAGCTTGGAGGGGACAGGGCGGACCGGGGAGCTGTTTTTT. Translating gives CASSLEGTGRTGELFF.

The genes are TRBV13 and TRBJ2-7; a weak D match, TRBD2 (6 bases). Per germline, CDR1 PRHDT and CDR2 FYEKMQ (reference sequence). The CDR3 contains 15 residues. The V end was cut by 0 bases, the J end by 6 bases, with 15 bases between. The CDR3 region is CASSLGPAGRGEQYF. For the CDR3, the DNA is TGTGCCAGCAGCTTAGGCCCGGCAGGGCGGGGCGAGCAGTACTTC.

The gene calls are TRBV19 and TRBJ2-1; 8 bases are shared with TRBD2. The CDR3 has 17 amino acids. V lost 0 bases to trimming and J lost 6 bases; unmatched junction nucleotides: 10. In germline, CDR1 is LNHDA, CDR2 SQIVND (reference sequence). CDR3 amino acids: CASSIEGWLAGSNEQFF. The DNA for the CDR3 is TGTGCCAGTAGTATAGAGGGGTGGTTAGCGGGGAGCAATGAGCAGTTCTTC.

The CDR3 sequence is CASSYQQVGQETQYF. The CDR3 nucleotides are TGTGCCAGCAGTTACCAACAGGTGGGACAAGAGACCCAGTACTTC. The J gene is TRBJ2-5, the V gene TRBV6-5, with D possibly TRBD1 on 5 matching bases. The CDR3 covers 15 residues. CDR1 MNHEY and CDR2 SVGAGI come from the germline V gene. V lost 2 bases and J lost 2, with 12 bases in between.

The chain is built from TRBV28 and TRBJ2-3; the D is unclear. This CDR3 contains 15 residues. The germline V gene has CDR1 MDHEN and CDR2 SYDVKM. With 2 bases removed from V and 1 base from J, the gap between germline ends came to 10 bases. The CDR3 DNA reads TGTGCCAGCAGTTTACTTAATCTCCGCACAGATACGCAGTATTTT. This translates into CASSLLNLRTDTQYF.

The chain recombines TRBV2 with TRBJ2-5, with D tentatively TRBD1 (5 bases). The CDR3 is 12 amino acids. Germline CDR1 is SNHLY and CDR2 is FYNNEI. V gave up 5 bases and J gave up 3 bases, with 7 bases separating them. CDR3 loop: CASSTGKETQYF. CDR3 coding DNA: TGTGCCAGCAGTACAGGAAAAGAGACCCAGTACTTC. Looking up the rest from reference TRBV2 and TRBJ2-5 gives the full variable domain: EPEVTQTPSHQVTQMGQEVILRCVPISNHLYFYWYRQILGQKVEFLVSFYNNEISEKSEIFDDQFSVERPDGSNFTLKIRSTKLEDSAMYFCASSTGKETQYFGPGTRLLVL.

The chain is built from TRBV29-1 and TRBJ1-2; D possibly corresponds to TRBD1 (5 bases). Trimming took 4 bases from V and 8 from J, leaving 14 bases between them. This CDR3 has 12 residues. CDR1 and CDR2 (germline): SQVTM, ANQGSEA. The CDR3 reads CSVADSGGGYTF. The CDR3 nucleotides read TGCAGCGTTGCCGACTCGGGGGGGGGCTACACCTTC. The whole variable domain, remainder taken from reference TRBV29-1 and TRBJ1-2, is SAVISQKPSRDICQRGTSLTIQCQVDSQVTMMFWYRQQPGQSLTLIATANQGSEATYESGFVIDKFPISRPNLTFSTLTVSNMSPEDSSIYLCSVADSGGGYTFGSGTRLTVV.

This chain connects TRBV14 to TRBJ2-3; tentative D call: TRBD1 (5 bases). Trimming shortened V by 1 base and J by 4 bases, and 9 bases separated the two germline ends. The germline gives CDR1 SGHDN, CDR2 FVKESK. The CDR3 is made up of 14 amino acids. CDR3 loop: CASSQVQGPDTQYF. CDR3 nucleotide sequence: TGTGCCAGCAGCCAAGTCCAGGGCCCAGATACGCAGTATTTT.

The rearrangement uses TRBV5-4 and TRBJ2-4; the match to TRBD1 covers 7 bases. Germline lookup yields CDR1 SGHNT and CDR2 YYREEE (reference sequence). The CDR3 covers 13 residues. With V trimmed by 3 bases and J by 5 bases, 2 bases remained unmatched. The CDR3 DNA is TGTGCCAGCAGCTGGACAGGCGAAAACATTCAGTACTTC. Amino acid sequence: CASSWTGENIQYF. Variable domain in full (rest from reference TRBV5-4 and TRBJ2-4): ETGVTQSPTHLIKTRGQQVTLRCSSQSGHNTVSWYQQALGQGPQFIFQYYREEENGRGNFPPRFSGLQFPNYSSELNVNALELDDSALYLCASSWTGENIQYFGAGTRLSVL.

The chain employs TRBV7-9 and TRBJ1-1; perhaps TRBD1 as D (5 bases). Germline CDR1 is SEHNR and CDR2 is FQNEAQ (reference sequence). The CDR3 has 12 residues. With 5 bases removed from V and 8 bases from J, the gap between germline ends came to 12 bases. The CDR3 sequence is CASSENRLEAFF. The CDR3 DNA sequence: TGTGCCAGCAGCGAAAACAGGTTGGAAGCTTTCTTT.

The chain is built from TRBV5-1 and TRBJ2-1; maybe TRBD1 (5 bases). V lost 0 bases, J lost 2 bases, and 12 bases lay in between. The CDR3 covers 16 residues. The germline gives CDR1 SGHRS, CDR2 YFSETQ. CDR3 region: CASSLAGAKTYNEQFF. The CDR3 DNA sequence: TGCGCCAGCAGCTTGGCTGGGGCTAAGACCTACAATGAGCAGTTCTTC.

A few counts support this clone. V gene TRBV7-3 combines with J gene TRBJ2-7; perhaps TRBD2 as D (5 bases). With 0 bases removed from V and 0 bases from J, the gap between germline ends came to 6 bases. The germline V gene encodes CDR1 SGHTA and CDR2 FQGTGA. CDR3 length: 14 residues. CDR3 coding DNA: TGTGCCAGCAGCTTAACGGGAGACTCCTACGAGCAGTACTTC. Encoded protein: CASSLTGDSYEQYF.

The rearrangement uses TRBV6-1 and TRBJ2-1; 7 bases are shared with TRBD1. Germline V gives CDR1 MNHNS, CDR2 SASEGT. This CDR3 comprises 13 residues. J was trimmed by 8 bases and V by 9 bases; bases with no gene match: 10. CDR3 in DNA: TGTGCCAGTGTTGCAGGGGGAGTCTATGAGCAGTTCTTC. Translation: CASVAGGVYEQFF.

The chain carries TRBV9 and TRBJ2-3; weak D call: TRBD2 (7 bases). The CDR3 totals 16 residues. Germline lookup yields CDR1 SGDLS and CDR2 YYNGEE. Trimming cost V 0 bases and J 5 bases, with 16 bases left between them. DNA for the CDR3: TGTGCCAGCAGCGTAGTCGAGGGGGGGTTCGGAGATACGCAGTATTTT. It is translated as CASSVVEGGFGDTQYF.

This clone was picked up a small number of times. This chain's CDR3 is CASTPKKGDPYEQYF. The CDR3 nucleotides read TGTGCCAGCACCCCGAAGAAGGGAGATCCCTACGAGCAGTACTTC. The chain carries TRBV25-1 and TRBJ2-7, with D possibly TRBD2 on 5 matching bases. This CDR3 is built from 15 residues. Trimming left V 7 bases short and J 2 bases short, with 18 bases between. Germline lookup yields CDR1 MGHDK and CDR2 SYGVNS.

This sequence joins TRBV4-1 and TRBJ2-7; 13 positions agree with TRBD2. The V gene's germline CDR1 is MGHRA and CDR2 YSYEKL. V shed 0 bases, J shed 4 bases, and the junction held 3 bases outside the gene matches. The CDR3 runs 16 residues. CDR3 region: CASSQELAGGAYEQYF. In DNA, the CDR3 is TGCGCCAGCAGCCAAGAACTAGCGGGAGGGGCGTACGAGCAGTACTTC.